Shown below are 9 T cell receptor beta chains from a single sample sequenced in a study of beta chain features in type 1 diabetes. Findings and limits, study-wide: Type 1 diabetes patients had moderately but significantly shorter TCRB CDR3s in all four CD4+ subsets.

Since all of the isolated RNA was reverse transcribed, expressed TCRB transcripts were what got sequenced. The repertoire was sequenced with immunoSEQ multiplex PCR; TCRdb's copy has only in-frame clones and lacks some. The sample lists over 150,000 clones; approximately 7.9% were seen once. Antigens for these TCRs are unknown. The source material was central memory CD4+ T cells from blood. Receptor source: a man aged 18 to 30 with type 1 diabetes.

The V call is TRBV28, the J call TRBJ2-1; 7 bases match TRBD2. Germline CDR1 MDHEN, CDR2 SYDVKM. CDR3 length: 12 residues. V trimming: 8 bases; J trimming: 6 bases; junction bases outside the gene matches: 4. The CDR3 here is CASFSGGNEQFF. In DNA, the CDR3 is TGTGCCAGCTTCTCGGGGGGCAATGAGCAGTTCTTC.

A few counts support this clone. This sequence joins TRBV5-1 and TRBJ2-3, with no clear D. The germline V gene has CDR1 SGHRS and CDR2 YFSETQ. The CDR3 contains 15 residues. Trimming pared 1 base from V and 4 bases from J, leaving 13 bases between. CDR3 bases: TGCGCCAGCAGCTTGAGGATAGCCCACCCAGATACGCAGTATTTT. Its protein is CASSLRIAHPDTQYF.

Turning to this clone: Distinct nucleotide sequences in the sample also encode this CDR3. The chain links TRBV11-2 to TRBJ2-3; no reliable D call. CDR1 and CDR2 (germline): SGHAT, FQNNGV. Trimming left V 5 bases short and J 0 bases short, with 3 bases between. This CDR3 is 12 amino acids long. For the CDR3, the DNA is TGTGCCAGCAGCCCGAGCACAGATACGCAGTATTTT. Its protein is CASSPSTDTQYF.

This chain links TRBV18 with TRBJ1-6; the match to TRBD1 covers 8 bases. The CDR3 contains 14 residues. CDR1 is KGHSH, CDR2 LQKENI, per germline. The ends lost 4 bases at V and 12 bases at J; junction bases unmatched: 8. CDR3 region: CASSQGQDLGPLHF. The CDR3 DNA reads TGTGCCAGCTCACAGGGACAGGATCTCGGACCCCTCCACTTT.

The sample holds many counts of this clone. Here the CDR3 DNA reads TGTGCCTGGAGTGGTTCTATTAAGTCGGGCGAGCAGTACTTC. Protein product: CAWSGSIKSGEQYF. The rearrangement uses TRBV30 and TRBJ2-7; D gene ambiguous. Trimming took 1 base from V and 6 from J, leaving 16 bases between them. The CDR3 sequence is 14 residues long. Germline V CDR1 and CDR2: GTSNPN, SVGIG (reference sequence).

In regard to this clone: This specimen includes other DNA sequences encoding the same CDR3. CDR3 nucleotides: TGTGCCAGCAGCTTAGGGGGTAGCGGGAGCTCCTACAATGAGCAGTTCTTC. Protein: CASSLGGSGSSYNEQFF. The rearrangement links TRBV7-8 to TRBJ2-1; TRBD2 matches 9 bases. The CDR3 is 17 amino acids. CDR1 is SGHVS, CDR2 FQNEAQ, per germline. J was trimmed by 0 bases and V by 1 base; bases with no gene match: 4.

In its sample, this clone was seen a few times. The rearrangement joins TRBV5-1 to TRBJ2-5, with D possibly matching TRBD1 (5 bases). The DNA matches TRBJ2-7 better at its end, which makes the J call doubtful. Germline V lookup: CDR1 SGHRS, CDR2 YFSETQ. This CDR3 comprises 14 residues. Here the CDR3 DNA reads TGCGCCAGCAGACGAGACAGTTACTCCTACGAGCAGTACTTC. It codes for CASRRDSYSYEQYF.

This clone has at least ten counts. This chain joins TRBV15 and TRBJ2-1, with D possibly matching TRBD2 (6 bases). The CDR3 extends over 13 amino acids. Germline V CDR1 and CDR2: LNHNV, YYDKDF (reference sequence). Trimming took 0 bases from V and 9 from J, leaving 9 bases between them. This CDR3 is CATSRDRRGEQFF. The CDR3 coding sequence is TGTGCCACCAGCAGAGATCGGCGGGGTGAGCAGTTCTTC.

The rearrangement links TRBV7-2 to TRBJ2-7; the match to TRBD2 covers 7 bases. Germline V gene sequence: CDR1 SGHTA, CDR2 FQGNSA. V gave up 4 bases and J gave up 2 bases; unmatched junction bases: 11. CDR3 length: 16 amino acids. The CDR3 bases are TGTGCCAGCAGCTGGACTAGAGCGACAGCAACCTACGAGCAGTACTTC. Its translation is CASSWTRATATYEQYF.